The rows below give T cell receptor beta chains drawn from one sample of a study of cytomegalovirus exposure and HLA in healthy donors. The assay was immunoSEQ multiplex PCR, and TCRdb's table has in-frame clones only and misses some. The sample has over 100,000 clones, roughly three fifths seen once. The source material was PBMCs. The source of these receptors is a woman aged 40 to 50 in good health and CMV-seropositive. Both conserved end residues are trimmed from each CDR3. The order of the fields is V gene, J gene, CDR3 protein.

v_gene: TRBV5-1; j_gene: TRBJ1-1; CDR3aa: ASSAGQGERTEAF
v_gene: TRBV5-1; j_gene: TRBJ1-2; CDR3aa: ASSTDREGGYT
v_gene: TRBV11-2; j_gene: TRBJ2-7; CDR3aa: ASSWTSGNSYEQY
v_gene: TRBV2; j_gene: TRBJ1-3; CDR3aa: ASSLDRRSGNTIY
v_gene: TRBV5-1; j_gene: TRBJ1-6; CDR3aa: ASSLSTGTGTSPLH
v_gene: TRBV14; j_gene: TRBJ2-1; CDR3aa: ASSQGGGVYNEQF
v_gene: TRBV14; j_gene: TRBJ1-1; CDR3aa: ASSLRTGGNTEAF
v_gene: TRBV5-4; j_gene: TRBJ2-7; CDR3aa: ASSFGLATTGAYEQY
v_gene: TRBV28; j_gene: TRBJ1-4; CDR3aa: ASSFPQERDRLF
v_gene: TRBV11-3; j_gene: TRBJ2-3; CDR3aa: ASSLPLAWDTQY
v_gene: TRBV7-7; j_gene: TRBJ2-3; CDR3aa: ASSLVGGQGDTQY
v_gene: TRBV29-1; j_gene: TRBJ1-2; CDR3aa: SVGQGANYGYT
v_gene: TRBV6-5; j_gene: TRBJ1-2; CDR3aa: ASWRGGGYGYP